This passage covers 28 T cell receptor beta chains from one sample sequenced in a study of cytomegalovirus exposure and HLA in healthy donors. PCR amplification relied on 60 Vbeta primers (plus 13 Jbeta primers). Repertoires were generated with immunoSEQ multiplex PCR, while TCRdb's copy carries only in-frame clones and drops some. Here the sample spans around 130,000 clones, about 76% being singletons. The sequencing sample was made of PBMCs. The origin of the receptors is a woman in her 40s in good health and CMV-seronegative.

This chain joins TRBV20-1 and TRBJ2-1; unclear D gene. The CDR3 covers 11 residues. The germline gives CDR1 DFQATT, CDR2 SNEGSKA (reference sequence). Trimming took 6 bases from V and 9 from J, leaving 12 bases between them. This CDR3 is CSAKPGFEQFF. In nucleotides, the CDR3 is TGCAGTGCGAAGCCCGGGTTTGAGCAGTTCTTC.

The chain carries TRBV7-2 and TRBJ2-5; 8 positions agree with TRBD2. Germline V lookup: CDR1 SGHTA, CDR2 FQGNSA. This CDR3 has 16 residues. J gave up 2 bases and V 5 bases, and 10 bases lay outside the gene matches. The CDR3 is CASSPGLPGGQETQYF. The CDR3 nucleotides read TGTGCCAGCAGCCCAGGGCTTCCGGGGGGGCAAGAGACCCAGTACTTC.

In this sample, this clone turned up a few times. The J gene is TRBJ1-5, the V gene TRBV19; D remains unclear. Germline V gene lookup returns CDR1 LNHDA and CDR2 SQIVND (reference sequence). The CDR3 has 14 amino acids. Trimming stripped 9 bases from V and 2 bases from J, with 14 bases between. The CDR3 DNA follows: TGTGCCAGCATGAGAGGGAGCGGCAATCAGCCCCAGCATTTT. Encoded protein: CASMRGSGNQPQHF.

The sample holds one count of this clone. This chain links TRBV5-4 with TRBJ2-4, with D maybe TRBD2 (5 bases). The CDR3 covers 19 residues. Trimming removed 4 bases from V and 0 bases from J, with 23 bases in between. Germline V CDR1 and CDR2: SGHNT, YYREEE (reference sequence). CDR3 coding DNA: TGTGCCAGCAGCCAATTGAGTGTTCGCGGGTCCCTAGCCAAAAACATTCAGTACTTC. Protein sequence: CASSQLSVRGSLAKNIQYF.

The V call is TRBV15, the J call TRBJ1-2; D gene unclear. There are 14 residues in the CDR3. With 3 bases removed from V and 5 bases from J, the gap between germline ends came to 13 bases. Germline values: CDR1 LNHNV, CDR2 YYDKDF (reference sequence). The CDR3 is CATSRGKGEYGYTF. As DNA, the CDR3 is TGTGCCACCAGCAGGGGGAAGGGAGAGTATGGCTACACCTTC.

This clone occurred once. The chain has TRBV7-8 and TRBJ1-5; D might be TRBD1 (6 bases). This CDR3 spans 14 amino acids. V was cut by 2 bases and J by 5 bases, with 10 bases left in between. The germline V gene encodes CDR1 SGHVS and CDR2 FQNEAQ. CDR3 in amino acids: CASSLSTGDQPQHF. The CDR3 bases are TGTGCCAGCAGCTTATCGACAGGCGATCAGCCCCAGCATTTT.

V gene TRBV18 combines with J gene TRBJ1-1, with D possibly matching TRBD1 (5 bases). Between the trimmed V and J ends, which lost 4 bases and 6 bases, there was a span of 15 bases. Germline V gene sequence: CDR1 KGHSH, CDR2 LQKENI. The length of the CDR3 is 14 residues. The CDR3 loop is CASSQSEGRAEAFF. The CDR3 DNA reads TGTGCCAGCTCACAATCGGAGGGGAGAGCTGAAGCTTTCTTT.

The chain combines TRBV28 with TRBJ2-5; 7 nucleotides match TRBD2. Trimming took 4 bases from V and 4 from J; bases not matched to a gene: 3. The CDR3 totals 13 residues. Germline-derived CDR1 and CDR2 are MDHEN and SYDVKM. The CDR3 DNA sequence: TGTGCCAGCAGTTCACTAGCGTTAGAGACCCAGTACTTC. This encodes CASSSLALETQYF.

The rearrangement uses TRBV27 and TRBJ2-3; D is uncertain. The CDR3 loop spans 13 amino acids. CDR1 and CDR2 (germline): MNHEY, SMNVEV (reference sequence). V dropped 4 bases and J dropped 6 bases, with 11 bases sitting between them. The CDR3 DNA reads TGTGCCAGCAGTTATTATGCGTCGGATACGCAGTATTTT. Residues: CASSYYASDTQYF.

This clone was observed a single time. V and J are TRBV27 and TRBJ2-1, with 10 bases matching TRBD2. This CDR3 contains 15 residues. V shed 5 bases and J 10 bases; nucleotides not matched to a gene: 11. Germline V lookup: CDR1 MNHEY, CDR2 SMNVEV (reference sequence). CDR3 region: CASSRSLAGVGEQFF. For the CDR3, the DNA is TGTGCCAGCAGTCGTTCTCTAGCGGGAGTCGGGGAGCAGTTCTTC.

V usage is TRBV19 and J usage is TRBJ2-7, with D uncertain. The CDR3 covers 14 residues. With 0 bases removed from V and 3 bases from J, the gap between germline ends came to 9 bases. The germline V gene encodes CDR1 LNHDA and CDR2 SQIVND (reference sequence). CDR3 in amino acids: CASSIEPGRYEQYF. CDR3 DNA sequence: TGTGCCAGTAGTATAGAGCCAGGCCGCTACGAGCAGTACTTC.

Written as DNA, the CDR3 is TGCGCCAGCAGCCAAGTTCGGACAGGGGGCCGGGGCTACGAGCAGTACTTC. It yields the protein CASSQVRTGGRGYEQYF. V gene TRBV4-1 combines with J gene TRBJ2-7, with 11 bases that match TRBD1. The ends lost 1 base at V and 3 bases at J; junction bases unmatched: 8. Germline-derived CDR1 and CDR2 are MGHRA and YSYEKL. CDR3 size: 17 residues.

V gene TRBV5-1 combines with J gene TRBJ2-5; TRBD2 matches at 12 bases. The CDR3 length is 16 residues. V dropped 4 bases and J dropped 9; count of bases not matched to a gene: 13. Germline-derived CDR1 and CDR2 are SGHRS and YFSETQ. For the CDR3, the DNA is TGCGCCAGCAGCACCTCTAGCGGGGGGGGCGGTGGAGCCCAGTACTTC. It translates to CASSTSSGGGGGAQYF. The full variable domain, rest sourced from reference TRBV5-1 and TRBJ2-5, is KAGVTQTPRYLIKTRGQQVTLSCSPISGHRSVSWYQQTPGQGLQFLFEYFSETQRNKGNFPGRFSGRQFSNSRSEMNVSTLELGDSALYLCASSTSSGGGGGAQYFGPGTRLLVL.

The rearrangement joins TRBV28 to TRBJ2-5; tentative D call: TRBD2 (6 bases). Germline V gene lookup returns CDR1 MDHEN and CDR2 SYDVKM. The CDR3 covers 15 residues. Between the trimmed V and J ends, which lost 5 bases and 11 bases, there was a span of 24 bases. CDR3 in DNA: TGTGCCAGCAGTGGGGCGATGCGGCTGGGGGGAGAGCAGTACTTC. Its translation: CASSGAMRLGGEQYF.

The gene calls are TRBV27 and TRBJ2-1; perhaps TRBD1 as D (6 bases). CDR3 length: 13 residues. V lost 7 bases and J 8 bases, leaving 15 bases between the germline ends. Germline loops: CDR1 MNHEY, CDR2 SMNVEV (reference sequence). CDR3 protein: CASKGGVADEQFF. The CDR3 bases are TGTGCCAGCAAAGGGGGTGTGGCCGATGAGCAGTTCTTC.

This chain joins TRBV2 and TRBJ2-2, with D maybe TRBD2 (6 bases). The CDR3 is 14 residues long. With 0 bases removed from V and 6 bases from J, the gap between germline ends came to 8 bases. CDR1 and CDR2 (germline): SNHLY, FYNNEI. The DNA for the CDR3 is TGTGCCAGCAGTGAAGCCGGGAGCGCCGGGGAGCTGTTTTTT. Amino acids: CASSEAGSAGELFF.

The V and J genes are TRBV5-6 and TRBJ2-1; tentative D call: TRBD1 (5 bases). CDR3 length: 16 residues. Germline CDR1 and CDR2: SGHDT and YYEEEE. Trimming removed 1 base from V and 0 bases from J, with 11 bases in between. The CDR3 spells CASSLIRQNSYNEQFF. The CDR3 DNA is TGTGCCAGCAGCTTGATAAGACAGAACTCCTACAATGAGCAGTTCTTC.

This sequence joins TRBV2 and TRBJ1-2, with 11 nucleotides matching TRBD1. The J segment lost 6 bases and the V segment lost 6 bases, leaving 6 bases of the junction unmatched. The CDR3 sequence is 14 residues long. In germline, CDR1 is SNHLY, CDR2 FYNNEI. CDR3 sequence reads: CASRTGTGGNGYTF. The CDR3 region has the DNA TGTGCCAGCAGAACCGGGACAGGGGGTAATGGCTACACCTTC.

The CDR3 loop reads CASSPGTDYGYTF. In DNA form, the CDR3 reads TGTGCCAGCTCACCGGGGACAGACTATGGCTACACCTTC. The V and J genes are TRBV18 and TRBJ1-2; the match to TRBD1 covers 7 bases. This CDR3 spans 13 amino acids. The V gene end was trimmed by 3 bases and the J gene end by 3 bases; junction bases not matched to a gene: 1. CDR1 is KGHSH, CDR2 LQKENI, per germline. The complete variable domain, with remaining parts taken from reference TRBV18 and TRBJ1-2, reads NAGVMQNPRHLVRRRGQEARLRCSPMKGHSHVYWYRQLPEEGLKFMVYLQKENIIDESGMPKERFSAEFPKEGPSILRIQQVVRGDSAAYFCASSPGTDYGYTFGSGTRLTVV.

The chain recombines TRBV27 with TRBJ2-1; possible D gene TRBD1, 6 bases. The CDR3 length is 14 residues. Looked up from germline, CDR1 is MNHEY and CDR2 is SMNVEV (reference sequence). V was pared by 10 bases and J by 3 bases, with 16 bases between. The CDR3 spells CAIRSTRGYNEQFF. The CDR3 nucleotides are TGTGCCATACGAAGCACCAGGGGCTACAATGAGCAGTTCTTC.

As DNA, the CDR3 is TGTGCCAGCAGCCCATCTAGAGAGGGGGACCAAGAGACCCAGTACTTC. Translating gives CASSPSREGDQETQYF. The rearrangement links TRBV7-9 to TRBJ2-5; tentatively, D is TRBD1 (6 bases). CDR3 length: 16 residues. Germline-derived CDR1 and CDR2 are SEHNR and FQNEAQ (reference sequence). The V and J ends lost 5 bases and 0 bases respectively, with 16 bases between them.

The chain couples TRBV7-9 to TRBJ2-7, with 10 bases lining up with TRBD1. Germline values: CDR1 SEHNR, CDR2 FQNEAQ (reference sequence). The CDR3 is 15 residues long. Trimming cost V 5 bases and J 5 bases; bases outside gene matches: 9. This CDR3 is CASSQGQGGFDEQYF. In DNA form, the CDR3 reads TGTGCCAGCAGCCAAGGACAGGGGGGGTTCGACGAGCAGTACTTC.

This sequence joins TRBV5-1 and TRBJ2-5; 8 positions match TRBD1. Germline lookup yields CDR1 SGHRS and CDR2 YFSETQ. V lost 0 bases, J lost 4 bases, and 11 bases stayed unmatched. The CDR3 loop spans 17 amino acids. CDR3 amino acids: CASSLGLNRGFGETQYF. CDR3 bases: TGCGCCAGCAGCTTGGGGCTTAACAGGGGGTTTGGAGAGACCCAGTACTTC. Using reference TRBV5-1 and TRBJ2-5 for the parts outside the CDR3, the full variable domain is KAGVTQTPRYLIKTRGQQVTLSCSPISGHRSVSWYQQTPGQGLQFLFEYFSETQRNKGNFPGRFSGRQFSNSRSEMNVSTLELGDSALYLCASSLGLNRGFGETQYFGPGTRLLVL.

CDR3 nucleotide sequence: TGTGCCAGCAGTGAAGTTGTCGGCTGGACTAGCAGGAACACCGGGGAGCTGTTTTTT. Translating it yields CASSEVVGWTSRNTGELFF. The chain couples TRBV6-1 to TRBJ2-2, with 8 bases aligning to TRBD2. V trimming: 1 base; J trimming: 1 base; junction bases outside the gene matches: 11. Germline assignment: CDR1 MNHNS and CDR2 SASEGT. This CDR3 spans 19 amino acids.

The chain links TRBV4-3 to TRBJ1-4; TRBD1 is a possible D gene (5 bases). This CDR3 contains 17 residues. The ends were cut back, 3 bases at V and 6 bases at J, with 20 bases in the middle. Germline CDR1 reads LGHNA; CDR2 reads YSLEER. CDR3: CASSQGNGGSFYEKLFF. CDR3 DNA: TGCGCCAGCAGCCAGGGCAACGGGGGTAGTTTTTATGAAAAACTGTTTTTT.

The chain recombines TRBV2 with TRBJ2-7; 7 positions agree with TRBD2. This CDR3 comprises 16 residues. CDR1 is SNHLY, CDR2 FYNNEI, per germline. V was pared by 2 bases and J by 4 bases, with 11 bases of the junction left unmatched. The CDR3 nucleotides read TGTGCCAGCAGTGAAATGGTTCCGAGGGGAGGGTACGAGCAGTACTTC. The encoded protein is CASSEMVPRGGYEQYF.

The chain joins TRBV10-3 to TRBJ2-2, with 7 bases identical to TRBD1. Germline CDR1 and CDR2: ENHRY and SYGVKD. This CDR3 is built from 14 residues. The trim removed 8 bases at V and 3 bases at J, leaving 6 bases unmatched. CDR3 loop: CAILGDSDTGELFF. The CDR3 DNA reads as TGTGCCATCCTGGGGGACAGCGACACCGGGGAGCTGTTTTTT.

The genes are TRBV4-1 and TRBJ1-5; no definite D call. This CDR3 spans 21 amino acids. Germline V gene lookup returns CDR1 MGHRA and CDR2 YSYEKL. Between the trimmed V and J ends, which lost 1 base and 0 bases, there was a span of 25 bases. For the CDR3, the DNA is TGCGCCAGCAGCCAAGTCCCCAAGGAGATATCCGAGAAGTATAGCAATCAGCCCCAGCATTTT. Its translation is CASSQVPKEISEKYSNQPQHF.